This T cell receptor beta chain appears in the sequencing data of a study of CD8 T cells in ankylosing spondylitis. Making use of molecular barcodes, quantitative 5'-RACE generated TCR beta libraries. TCRdb used MiXCR to reprocess the 5' RACE reads, holding one entry per CDR3 protein. The sample lists around 94,000 distinct CDR3 sequences, roughly 9% occurring once. CDR3 length equals 14 residues. Germline CDR1 reads MNHEY; CDR2 reads SMNVEV (reference sequence). V was clipped by 4 bases and J by 5 bases, with 9 bases between them. Study observations and caveats: Blood from ankylosing spondylitis patients appeared to carry a characteristic roughly eight-variant TCR beta motif. Reportedly, disease-linked clones are significantly enriched in ankylosing spondylitis patients' matched synovial fluid.

This clonotype turned up a few times. The antigen remains unidentified. Sequenced material: blood, either unsorted or a sorted T cell fraction (not recorded which). This receptor was identified in a male donor with ankylosing spondylitis. The chain recombines TRBV27 with TRBJ1-6; no clear D. The CDR3 loop reads CASSYRLHNSPLHF. The DNA of the CDR3 is TGTGCCAGCAGTTACCGACTGCATAATTCACCCCTCCACTTT.